The text below deals with one T cell receptor beta chain. Its antigen is unidentified. This entry is derived from a study of cytomegalovirus exposure and HLA in healthy donors. Study-level background: Among about 179 million T cells, an earlier analysis found 117 million unique TCR beta sequences. Overall study findings and caveats: A classifier reportedly called cytomegalovirus status with high sensitivity and specificity. The presence/absence work took it that sequencing depth was about the same across donors.

The PCR used 60 Vbeta and 13 Jbeta primers. Sequenced by immunoSEQ multiplex PCR; TCRdb stores in-frame clones only, minus some. The table shows 180,000 or so clones, with about 86% occurring only once. This clonotype originated in a woman aged 25 to 39 in good health and CMV-seronegative. Sample: PBMCs.

CDR3 sequence (DNA): TGTGCCAGCAGCTTCTCAGGCTATGTATCGGCTTTCTTT. It is translated as CASSFSGYVSAFF. This rearrangement joins TRBV5-8 to TRBJ1-1; D gene ambiguous. The CDR3 covers 13 residues. The V end was cut by 2 bases, the J end by 11 bases, with 16 bases between. Germline V CDR1 and CDR2: SGHTS, YDEGEE.